A single sample gave rise to the 31 T cell receptor beta chains below, sequenced in a study of cytomegalovirus exposure and HLA in healthy donors. PCR amplification relied on 60 Vbeta primers (plus 13 Jbeta primers). The assay was immunoSEQ multiplex PCR, and TCRdb's table has in-frame clones only and misses some. The table shows some 130,000 clones, with about 80% occurring only once. Sequenced: PBMCs. These receptors were taken from a woman aged 45-65 years in good health and CMV-seronegative.

This sequence joins TRBV2 and TRBJ1-1; 8 bases are shared with TRBD1. The trim removed 4 bases at V and 1 base at J, leaving 5 bases unmatched. Germline lookup yields CDR1 SNHLY and CDR2 FYNNEI. The CDR3 is 15 amino acids. CDR3 nucleotide sequence: TGTGCCAGCAGTGCCCCGGGACAGGCGAACACTGAAGCTTTCTTT. Amino acids: CASSAPGQANTEAFF.

The V gene is TRBV28, the J gene TRBJ1-5; D remains unclear. Germline V gene lookup returns CDR1 MDHEN and CDR2 SYDVKM. CDR3 size: 14 residues. The V and J ends lost 4 bases and 2 bases respectively, with 9 bases between them. CDR3 DNA: TGTGCCAGCAGTTCGAGGAGGGGCAATCAGCCCCAGCATTTT. Translated: CASSSRRGNQPQHF. The full variable domain, completed using reference TRBV28 and TRBJ1-5, is DVKVTQSSRYLVKRTGEKVFLECVQDMDHENMFWYRQDPGLGLRLIYFSYDVKMKEKGDIPEGYSVSREKKERFSLILESASTNQTSMYLCASSSRRGNQPQHFGDGTRLSIL.

This chain connects TRBV10-1 to TRBJ2-7, with 10 bases matching TRBD1. Trimming removed 5 bases from V and 2 bases from J; junction bases left unmatched: 6. CDR1 and CDR2 (germline): WNHNN, SYGVQD (reference sequence). The CDR3 is 15 amino acids. The CDR3 region has the DNA TGCGCCAGCAGTAACACTGGACAGGGGGCCTACGAGCAGTACGTC. Its translation: CASSNTGQGAYEQYV.

The chain carries TRBV9 and TRBJ1-2; TRBD1 aligns across 7 bases. Trimming at V came to 3 bases and at J to 0 bases, leaving 11 bases not matched to a gene. The CDR3 contains 17 residues. The germline V gene encodes CDR1 SGDLS and CDR2 YYNGEE. CDR3 DNA: TGTGCCAGCAGCGCCCACCTCAGGGGGAAGGCTAACTATGGCTACACCTTC. It yields the protein CASSAHLRGKANYGYTF.

J is TRBJ2-1 and V is TRBV9; 8 bases line up with TRBD2. The ends lost 4 bases at V and 7 bases at J; junction bases unmatched: 7. This CDR3 is built from 14 residues. CDR1 is SGDLS, CDR2 YYNGEE, per germline. The CDR3 sequence: CASSTSGRGNEQFF. The CDR3 coding sequence is TGTGCCAGCAGCACAAGCGGGAGAGGTAATGAGCAGTTCTTC.

The table lists this clone with a few counts. The V gene is TRBV7-9, the J gene TRBJ1-2, with D perhaps matching TRBD1 (6 bases). Germline V gene sequence: CDR1 SEHNR, CDR2 FQNEAQ (reference sequence). Trimming removed 5 bases at V and 2 bases at J, with 12 bases between. CDR3 length: 14 residues. CDR3 protein: CASSMGAQNYGYTF. CDR3 sequence (DNA): TGTGCCAGCAGCATGGGGGCCCAAAACTATGGCTACACCTTC. The full variable domain, completed using reference TRBV7-9 and TRBJ1-2, is DTGVSQNPRHKITKRGQNVTFRCDPISEHNRLYWYRQTLGQGPEFLTYFQNEAQLEKSRLLSDRFSAERPKGSFSTLEIQRTEQGDSAMYLCASSMGAQNYGYTFGSGTRLTVV.

The CDR3 spells CASRPGLGDEQFF. CDR3 sequence (DNA): TGCGCCAGCAGACCCGGACTAGGTGATGAGCAGTTCTTC. The chain joins TRBV10-2 to TRBJ2-1; TRBD2 aligns across 7 bases. V trimming: 6 bases; J trimming: 8 bases; junction bases outside the gene matches: 7. Germline V gives CDR1 WSHSY, CDR2 SAAADI. The CDR3 covers 13 residues.

This clone was recorded once. The chain couples TRBV7-2 to TRBJ2-5, with 11 bases identical to TRBD2. Germline V lookup: CDR1 SGHTA, CDR2 FQGNSA. The CDR3 is 18 residues long. The ends lost 1 base at V and 5 bases at J; junction bases unmatched: 12. CDR3 residues: CASSLVGLAGGREETQYF. DNA of the CDR3: TGTGCCAGCAGCTTAGTGGGGCTAGCGGGAGGTCGGGAGGAGACCCAGTACTTC.

This chain links TRBV7-9 with TRBJ1-1, with D possibly being TRBD1 (5 bases). Germline V CDR1 and CDR2: SEHNR, FQNEAQ (reference sequence). V was pared by 4 bases and J by 0 bases, with 18 bases between. This CDR3 comprises 17 residues. DNA for the CDR3: TGTGCCAGCAGCTCCCACAAGCGGGACCGCATGAACACTGAAGCTTTCTTT. This sequence encodes CASSSHKRDRMNTEAFF. Filled out from reference TRBV7-9 and TRBJ1-1, the complete variable domain reads DTGVSQNPRHKITKRGQNVTFRCDPISEHNRLYWYRQTLGQGPEFLTYFQNEAQLEKSRLLSDRFSAERPKGSFSTLEIQRTEQGDSAMYLCASSSHKRDRMNTEAFFGQGTRLTVV.

Regarding this clone: At one end, the junction sequence differs from germline, possibly due to a read error. The chain couples TRBV7-8 to TRBJ1-5, with D unclear. Per germline, CDR1 SGHVS and CDR2 FQNEAQ. The CDR3 consists of 12 residues. The CDR3 loop reads CASSLEGGPQNF. Here the CDR3 DNA reads TGTGCCAGCAGCTTAGAAGGTGGGCCCCAGAATTTT. Supplemented by reference TRBV7-8 and TRBJ1-5, the full variable domain reads GAGVSQSPRYKVAKRGQDVALRCDPISGHVSLFWYQQALGQGPEFLTYFQNEAQLDKSGLPSDRFFAERPEGSVSTLKIQRTQQEDSAVYLCASSLEGGPQNFGDGTRLSIL.

This clone was counted a single time. The chain recombines TRBV18 with TRBJ2-7; no firm D call. The CDR3 has 13 amino acids. V lost 1 base and J 5 bases, leaving 9 bases between the germline ends. Germline CDR1 reads KGHSH; CDR2 reads LQKENI. The CDR3 reads CASSPLAANEQYF. The CDR3 DNA reads as TGTGCCAGCTCACCACTAGCCGCAAACGAGCAGTACTTC.

As concerns this clone: The junction does not match germline at one end; this may be a read error. This chain links TRBV28 with TRBJ1-5, with D hard to call. CDR1 is MDHEN and CDR2 is SYDVKM in the germline V gene. The CDR3 loop spans 12 amino acids. The CDR3 loop is CASNHIGGPQNF. DNA of the CDR3: TGTGCCAGCAACCACATCGGCGGGCCCCAGAATTTT.

V gene TRBV20-1 combines with J gene TRBJ1-2; D is unclear. The CDR3 is made up of 8 amino acids. Germline V gives CDR1 DFQATT, CDR2 SNEGSKA (reference sequence). The DNA of the CDR3 is TGCTCTGGAGGAGGGTTCACCTTC. Its protein product is CSGGGFTF.

This chain connects TRBV7-3 to TRBJ2-7; TRBD2 agrees at 9 bases. The CDR3 contains 18 residues. The junction had 12 bases not matched to a gene; V was cut back by 3 bases and J by 0 bases. The germline V gene has CDR1 SGHTA and CDR2 FQGTGA. In nucleotides, the CDR3 is TGTGCCAGCAGCTTCGGGGCTAGCGGGACGGAAAGCTCCTACGAGCAGTACTTC. Translated, it gives CASSFGASGTESSYEQYF.

The chain carries TRBV7-9 and TRBJ2-1, with 8 nucleotides matching TRBD2. CDR1 SEHNR and CDR2 FQNEAQ come from the germline V gene (reference sequence). V trimming: 5 bases; J trimming: 4 bases; junction bases outside the gene matches: 7. The CDR3 covers 15 residues. The CDR3 sequence is CASSDQPGGYNEQFF. The CDR3 DNA is TGTGCCAGCAGCGACCAACCGGGGGGGTACAATGAGCAGTTCTTC.

This chain connects TRBV7-6 to TRBJ2-7; 7 bases line up with TRBD2. The ends lost 6 bases at V and 6 bases at J; junction bases unmatched: 5. Germline V gene data show CDR1 as SGHVS and CDR2 as FNYEAQ. The CDR3 length is 12 residues. The CDR3 region is CASSSGRGEQYF. For the CDR3, the DNA is TGTGCCAGCAGTTCAGGGAGGGGCGAGCAGTACTTC.

The chain has TRBV21-1 and TRBJ2-7; the table's D gene call, TRBD2, was not cross checked with the DNA. TRBV21-1 is designated a pseudogene. This CDR3 comprises 16 residues. The CDR3, as DNA: TGTGCCAGCAGCAACCCTCGAGGCTTAAACTCCTACGAGCAGTACTTC. Amino acids: CASSNPRGLNSYEQYF.

This chain joins TRBV28 and TRBJ2-4; 14 nucleotides align to TRBD2. Germline CDR1 is MDHEN and CDR2 is SYDVKM. V shed 3 bases, J shed 0 bases, and the junction held 10 bases outside the gene matches. The CDR3 consists of 20 residues. CDR3 loop: CASSLGGLAGVGRAKNIQYF. In DNA, the CDR3 is TGTGCCAGCAGTTTGGGGGGACTAGCGGGAGTTGGGAGAGCCAAAAACATTCAGTACTTC.

This sequence joins TRBV4-1 and TRBJ1-1, with TRBD1 identical over 9 bases. CDR3 size: 16 residues. Germline values: CDR1 MGHRA, CDR2 YSYEKL. Unmatched junction bases numbered 5, after V lost 1 base and J lost 2 bases. CDR3: CASSQGQGDPNTEAFF. The CDR3 DNA is TGCGCCAGCAGCCAAGGACAGGGGGACCCTAACACTGAAGCTTTCTTT.

V and J are TRBV27 and TRBJ1-1; D uncertain. The V end lost 3 bases, the J end lost 8 bases, and 25 bases lay between the germline ends. From germline, CDR1 is MNHEY and CDR2 SMNVEV (reference sequence). The CDR3 spans 17 residues. CDR3 coding DNA: TGTGCCAGCAGTTTTTATCTCCCCGGGAGACACCAAAGAGAAGCTTTCTTT. Translation: CASSFYLPGRHQREAFF.

This chain uses TRBV14 with TRBJ2-7, with D hard to call. The CDR3 extends over 15 amino acids. Germline CDR1 reads SGHDN; CDR2 reads FVKESK. The V and J ends lost 3 bases and 0 bases respectively, with 12 bases between them. The chain's CDR3 is CASSQLSTFSYEQYF. As DNA, the CDR3 is TGTGCCAGCAGCCAGCTGAGTACTTTCTCCTACGAGCAGTACTTC.

This chain connects TRBV5-1 to TRBJ2-1, with 8 bases aligning to TRBD1. The CDR3 consists of 13 residues. Germline loops: CDR1 SGHRS, CDR2 YFSETQ. Trimming took 0 bases from V and 8 from J; bases not matched to a gene: 1. CDR3 nucleotides: TGCGCCAGCAGCTTGGACAGGGGGGATGAGCAGTTCTTC. Protein: CASSLDRGDEQFF.

This sequence joins TRBV6-6 and TRBJ1-2, with a weak D call TRBD1 (6 bases). Germline V gene sequence: CDR1 MNHNY, CDR2 SVGAGI (reference sequence). This CDR3 is 16 amino acids long. V was shortened by 4 bases and J by 5 bases, with 20 bases between the two germline ends. The chain's CDR3 is CASSFVPAGASYGYTF. The CDR3 DNA reads TGTGCCAGCAGTTTCGTCCCGGCAGGGGCTTCATATGGCTACACCTTC.

This chain joins TRBV6-1 and TRBJ1-1, with no clear D. Germline CDR1 and CDR2: MNHNS and SASEGT. Trimming took 1 base from V and 11 from J, leaving 8 bases between them. CDR3 size: 11 residues. The CDR3 loop reads CASSEGRGAFF. The CDR3 DNA reads as TGTGCCAGCAGTGAAGGCAGAGGGGCTTTCTTT.

The chain has TRBV2 and TRBJ2-5, with TRBD1 matching 10 bases. The CDR3 totals 14 residues. Looked up from germline, CDR1 is SNHLY and CDR2 is FYNNEI. With V trimmed by 7 bases and J by 4 bases, 6 bases remained unmatched. CDR3 sequence: CASKTGTGVETQYF. The CDR3 DNA follows: TGTGCCAGCAAGACCGGGACAGGGGTAGAGACCCAGTACTTC. The variable domain in full, with the rest retrieved from reference TRBV2 and TRBJ2-5, is EPEVTQTPSHQVTQMGQEVILRCVPISNHLYFYWYRQILGQKVEFLVSFYNNEISEKSEIFDDQFSVERPDGSNFTLKIRSTKLEDSAMYFCASKTGTGVETQYFGPGTRLLVL.

This clone has only a few counts. J is TRBJ2-2 and V is TRBV5-3; D may be TRBD2 (6 bases). TRBV5-3 falls under the ORF class, with uncertain function. The CDR3 extends over 15 amino acids. V was clipped by 2 bases and J by 4 bases, with 12 bases between them. The CDR3 is CARSFRDLCTGELFF. Here the CDR3 DNA reads TGTGCCAGAAGCTTCCGGGACTTGTGCACCGGGGAGCTGTTTTTT.

The V call is TRBV27, the J call TRBJ2-7; no clear D gene. This CDR3 comprises 14 residues. Germline V lookup: CDR1 MNHEY, CDR2 SMNVEV (reference sequence). The V end was cut by 3 bases, the J end by 2 bases, with 11 bases between. Here the CDR3 reads CASSFRVSPYEQYF. The CDR3 DNA reads as TGTGCCAGCAGTTTTCGGGTTTCTCCCTACGAGCAGTACTTC.

The chain joins TRBV19 to TRBJ2-1; 7 bases agree with TRBD1. There are 13 residues in the CDR3. Germline CDR1 reads LNHDA; CDR2 reads SQIVND (reference sequence). V trimming: 1 base; J trimming: 10 bases; junction bases outside the gene matches: 4. CDR3 residues: CASSIGSQGEQFF. For the CDR3, the DNA is TGTGCCAGTAGTATAGGGTCACAGGGGGAGCAGTTCTTC.

The V and J genes are TRBV15 and TRBJ2-1; TRBD1 matches 9 bases. The germline gives CDR1 LNHNV, CDR2 YYDKDF (reference sequence). Trimming cost V 5 bases and J 3 bases; bases outside gene matches: 2. CDR3 size: 14 residues. The CDR3 loop reads CATSVGQGYNEQFF. The CDR3 nucleotides read TGTGCCACCAGCGTGGGACAGGGCTACAATGAGCAGTTCTTC.

V and J are TRBV28 and TRBJ1-2; D may be TRBD1 (6 bases). Germline CDR1 and CDR2: MDHEN and SYDVKM. This CDR3 region has 14 residues. Between the trimmed V and J ends, which lost 9 bases and 3 bases, there was a span of 17 bases. The CDR3 nucleotides are TGTGCCAGTACCGAGGGCAGGGGAGACTATGGCTACACCTTC. Protein sequence: CASTEGRGDYGYTF.

The chain joins TRBV11-2 to TRBJ1-1; weak D call: TRBD1 (5 bases). The germline gives CDR1 SGHAT, CDR2 FQNNGV. The germline V and J ends were trimmed by 2 bases and 4 bases, with 8 bases remaining between them. This CDR3 contains 13 residues. The CDR3 DNA is TGTGCCAGCAGCTTAAGCCAGGGCACTGAAGCTTTCTTT. Its translation: CASSLSQGTEAFF.